A single sample is the source of the 5 T cell receptor beta chains below, sequenced in a study of T cells in Graves' hyperthyroidism and ophthalmopathy. Regions amplified from RNA transcripts were the TCR beta CDR3 regions. First-round RT-PCR with HTBI primers amplified the TCR CDR3 region. TCRdb re-called the multiplex PCR reads through MiXCR, storing one row per CDR3 protein. The sample carries about 710,000 distinct CDR3 sequences, less than 20% recorded once. The specimen sequenced was blood. These receptors were obtained from a man aged 18 to 29 with Graves' hyperthyroidism.

This clonotype was recorded many times. The CDR3 region has the DNA TGTGCCAGCAGCCGGGAGGCAGACTACGAGCAGTACTTC. Its protein product is CASSREADYEQYF. The chain carries TRBV28 and TRBJ2-7; 7 nucleotides align to TRBD2. The length of the CDR3 is 13 residues. J lost 3 bases, V lost 6 bases, and 5 bases had no gene match. CDR1 and CDR2 from the germline V gene are MDHEN and SYDVKM.

The rearrangement uses TRBV2 and TRBJ2-5; 7 bases are shared with TRBD2. V lost 3 bases and J lost 7; bases outside the gene matches: 5. The CDR3 sequence is 13 residues long. Germline assignment: CDR1 SNHLY and CDR2 FYNNEI. In DNA, the CDR3 is TGTGCCAGCAGTGAGGGGAGGGCCGGGACCCAGTACTTC. Residues: CASSEGRAGTQYF.

This clonotype has more than one count but fewer than ten. The chain joins TRBV7-9 to TRBJ2-3; D unclear. There are 14 residues in the CDR3. CDR1 and CDR2 (germline): SEHNR, FQNEAQ (reference sequence). V was clipped by 4 bases and J by 0 bases, with 8 bases between them. In DNA, the CDR3 is TGTGCCAGCAGCTGGCGGTCTAGCACAGATACGCAGTATTTT. It yields the protein CASSWRSSTDTQYF.

Only a few counts were recorded for this clonotype. The rearrangement links TRBV18 to TRBJ2-5; 9 nucleotides align to TRBD1. J lost 10 bases, V lost 3 bases, and 12 bases had no gene match. Germline CDR1 KGHSH, CDR2 LQKENI. CDR3 size: 15 residues. The CDR3 nucleotides are TGTGCCAGCTCACCTGACAGGGGGGCTTTGCAGTTCCAGTACTTC. Protein product: CASSPDRGALQFQYF.

This clonotype showed up many times. This chain uses TRBV7-2 with TRBJ1-3; D ambiguous. This CDR3 has 14 residues. V lost 2 bases to trimming and J lost 4 bases, with 9 bases between them. Per the germline V gene, CDR1 is SGHTA and CDR2 is FQGNSA. This CDR3 reads CASSLTSVGNTIYF. In DNA, the CDR3 is TGTGCCAGCAGCTTAACGTCTGTCGGAAACACCATATATTTT.